This TCR beta chain was identified during a study of cytomegalovirus exposure and HLA in healthy donors. This clone was seen more than once but under ten times. J was trimmed by 4 bases and V by 4 bases; bases with no gene match: 10. CDR1 LGHNA and CDR2 YSLEER come from the germline V gene. CDR3 length equals 17 residues. The PCR made use of 60 Vbeta and 13 Jbeta primers. Some clones are missing from TCRdb's copy, which holds only in-frame ones; the method was immunoSEQ multiplex PCR. The repertoire holds under 200,000 clones, with around 85% as singletons. Sequencing was carried out using PBMCs. The chain carries TRBV4-3 and TRBJ2-1; TRBD2 matches at 10 bases. The receptor's source is a man aged 45 to 65 in good health and CMV-seronegative. The CDR3 region is CASSRQIAGGLYNEQFF. The CDR3 DNA is TGCGCCAGCAGCCGCCAGATAGCGGGGGGCCTTTACAATGAGCAGTTCTTC.